A single sample is the source of the 6 T cell receptor beta chains below, sequenced in a study of T-cell memory formation after mild COVID-19. TCRdb independently ran MiXCR on the 5' RACE reads; one entry per CDR3 protein. The sample lists about 470,000 distinct CDR3 sequences, more than 20% occurring once. Sequenced: PBMCs or a T cell subset sorted from them (not recorded which). The origin of the receptors is an adult woman who had mild COVID-19 (a few samples of this study predate the infection). Cell type and time point are not known.

V is TRBV5-1 and J is TRBJ1-1; 8 bases match TRBD1. The CDR3 covers 15 residues. The germline V gene has CDR1 SGHRS and CDR2 YFSETQ. The V segment lost 2 bases and the J segment 2 bases; nucleotides outside the gene matches: 5. The CDR3 protein is CASSLIGQGNTEAFF. CDR3 sequence (DNA): TGCGCCAGCAGCTTAATCGGACAGGGAAACACTGAAGCTTTCTTT.

The chain has TRBV7-3 and TRBJ2-3; possible D gene TRBD2, 5 bases. Germline V gene sequence: CDR1 SGHTA, CDR2 FQGTGA. Between the trimmed V and J ends, which lost 5 bases and 0 bases, there was a span of 21 bases. CDR3 length: 18 amino acids. CDR3: CASSLERAERTSTDTQYF. In nucleotides, the CDR3 is TGTGCCAGCAGCCTGGAGAGAGCAGAGCGGACGAGCACAGATACGCAGTATTTT.

The chain has TRBV5-6 and TRBJ2-7; 9 bases map to TRBD1. With 2 bases clipped from V and 2 bases from J, the junction kept 5 bases outside the gene matches. Germline CDR1 is SGHDT and CDR2 is YYEEEE. CDR3 size: 15 residues. The CDR3 bases are TGTGCCAGCAGCTTCCGGGACAGGGATCCCTACGAGCAGTACTTC. Protein product: CASSFRDRDPYEQYF.

The rearrangement uses TRBV3-1 and TRBJ2-7, with D perhaps matching TRBD1 (5 bases). CDR1 and CDR2 (germline): LGHDT, YNNKEL (reference sequence). V lost 10 bases, J lost 2 bases, and 15 bases lay in between. The CDR3 is 13 amino acids. CDR3: CATSLAGTYEQYF. The CDR3 DNA sequence: TGTGCCACCTCCCTCGCAGGGACCTACGAGCAGTACTTC.

This chain joins TRBV10-2 and TRBJ1-2, with D unresolved. The V and J ends lost 6 bases and 8 bases respectively, with 13 bases between them. The CDR3 sequence is 12 residues long. CDR1 is WSHSY and CDR2 is SAAADI in the germline V gene. The CDR3 reads CASSPGGRGYTF. The CDR3 coding sequence is TGCGCCAGCAGCCCGGGAGGGCGAGGCTACACCTTC.

J is TRBJ1-2 and V is TRBV5-4; the D is unclear. The length of the CDR3 is 13 residues. Germline assignment: CDR1 SGHNT and CDR2 YYREEE (reference sequence). V was cut by 1 base and J by 7 bases, with 11 bases left in between. This chain's CDR3 is CASSLLPLGGYTF. The CDR3, as DNA: TGTGCCAGCAGCTTGCTCCCCCTCGGTGGCTACACCTTC. Drawing the rest from reference TRBV5-4 and TRBJ1-2, the complete variable domain is ETGVTQSPTHLIKTRGQQVTLRCSSQSGHNTVSWYQQALGQGPQFIFQYYREEENGRGNFPPRFSGLQFPNYSSELNVNALELDDSALYLCASSLLPLGGYTFGSGTRLTVV.